This TCR beta chain derives from a study of blood T cell repertoires in COVID-19. Using immunoSEQ multiplex PCR, the repertoire was profiled, and TCRdb retains in-frame clones only, with some absent. The table includes 60,000 to 70,000 clones, 80% to 90% detected once. The V end was cut by 6 bases, the J end by 4 bases, with 16 bases between. The CDR3 is made up of 15 amino acids. The germline gives CDR1 MNHEY, CDR2 SVGEGT. Source material: peripheral blood. The chain links TRBV6-2 or TRBV6-3 to TRBJ1-5; D is possibly TRBD1 (6 bases). This TCR derives from a woman between 55 and 75 years old with COVID-19, enrolled during active disease. DNA for the CDR3: TGTGCCAGCAGCCCACAGGGAGTTGGGAATCAGCCCCAGCATTTT. It codes for CASSPQGVGNQPQHF.